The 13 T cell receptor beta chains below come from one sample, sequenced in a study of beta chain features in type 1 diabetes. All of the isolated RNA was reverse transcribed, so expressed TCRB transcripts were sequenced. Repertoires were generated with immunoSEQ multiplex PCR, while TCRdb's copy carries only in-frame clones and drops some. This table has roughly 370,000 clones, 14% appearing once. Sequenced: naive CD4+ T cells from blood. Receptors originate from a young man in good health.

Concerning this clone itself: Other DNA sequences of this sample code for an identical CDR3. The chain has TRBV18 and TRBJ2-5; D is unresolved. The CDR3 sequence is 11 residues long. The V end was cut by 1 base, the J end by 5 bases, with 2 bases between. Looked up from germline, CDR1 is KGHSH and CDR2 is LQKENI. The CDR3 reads CASSPQETQYF. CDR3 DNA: TGTGCCAGCTCACCACAGGAGACCCAGTACTTC.

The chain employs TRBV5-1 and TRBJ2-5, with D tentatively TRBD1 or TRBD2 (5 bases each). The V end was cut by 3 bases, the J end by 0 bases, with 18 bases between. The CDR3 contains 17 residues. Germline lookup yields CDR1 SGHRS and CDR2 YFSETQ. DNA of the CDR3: TGCGCCAGCAGCTCCAACCCGGGGCCGGGGTACCAAGAGACCCAGTACTTC. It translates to CASSSNPGPGYQETQYF.

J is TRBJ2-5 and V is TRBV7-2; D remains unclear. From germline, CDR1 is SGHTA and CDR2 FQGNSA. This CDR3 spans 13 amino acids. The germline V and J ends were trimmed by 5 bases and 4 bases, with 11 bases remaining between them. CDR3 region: CASSNGWAETQYF. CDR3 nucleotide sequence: TGTGCCAGCAGCAATGGGTGGGCAGAGACCCAGTACTTC.

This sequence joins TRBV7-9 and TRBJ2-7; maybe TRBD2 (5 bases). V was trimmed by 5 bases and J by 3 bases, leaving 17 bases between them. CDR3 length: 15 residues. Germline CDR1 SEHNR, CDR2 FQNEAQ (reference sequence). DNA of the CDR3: TGTGCCAGCAGCCTCGGAAGCGGCAGCGTCTACGAGCAGTACGTC. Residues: CASSLGSGSVYEQYV.

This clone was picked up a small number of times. The CDR3 nucleotides read TGCGCCAGCAGCCAAAAGCGGGGCGGAGGGCAGTTCTTC. The encoded protein is CASSQKRGGGQFF. This rearrangement joins TRBV4-3 to TRBJ2-1; 7 positions match TRBD2. CDR3 size: 13 residues. The germline gives CDR1 LGHNA, CDR2 YSLEER. V was clipped by 2 bases and J by 12 bases; unmatched bases: 7.

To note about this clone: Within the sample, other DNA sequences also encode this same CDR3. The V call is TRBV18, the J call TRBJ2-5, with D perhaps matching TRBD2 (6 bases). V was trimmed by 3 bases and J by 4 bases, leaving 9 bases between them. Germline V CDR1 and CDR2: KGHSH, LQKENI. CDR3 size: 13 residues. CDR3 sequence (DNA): TGTGCCAGCTCACCCGGGAGCTCAGAGACCCAGTACTTC. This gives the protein CASSPGSSETQYF.

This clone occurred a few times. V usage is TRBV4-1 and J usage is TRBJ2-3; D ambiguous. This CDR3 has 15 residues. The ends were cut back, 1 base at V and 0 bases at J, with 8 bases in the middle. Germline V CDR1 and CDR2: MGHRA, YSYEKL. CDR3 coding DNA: TGCGCCAGCAGCCAAGTTCAGCCTAGCACAGATACGCAGTATTTT. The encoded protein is CASSQVQPSTDTQYF.

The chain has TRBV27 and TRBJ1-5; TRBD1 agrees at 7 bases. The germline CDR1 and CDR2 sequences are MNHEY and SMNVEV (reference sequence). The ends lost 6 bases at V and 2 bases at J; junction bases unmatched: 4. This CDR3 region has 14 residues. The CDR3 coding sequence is TGTGCCAGCAGGCCCCAGGGGGGCAATCAGCCCCAGCATTTT. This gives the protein CASRPQGGNQPQHF.

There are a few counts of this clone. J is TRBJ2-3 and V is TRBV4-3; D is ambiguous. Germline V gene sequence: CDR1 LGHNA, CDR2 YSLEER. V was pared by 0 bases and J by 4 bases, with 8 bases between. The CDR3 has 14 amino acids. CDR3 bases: TGCGCCAGCAGCCAAGATCCGAACGCAGATACGCAGTATTTT. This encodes CASSQDPNADTQYF.

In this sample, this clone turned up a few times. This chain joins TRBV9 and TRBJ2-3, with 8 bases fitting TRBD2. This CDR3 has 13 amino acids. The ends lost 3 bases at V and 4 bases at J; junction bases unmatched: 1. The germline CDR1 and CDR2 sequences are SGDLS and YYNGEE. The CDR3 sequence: CASSAAGADTQYF. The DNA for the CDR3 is TGTGCCAGCAGCGCAGCGGGAGCAGATACGCAGTATTTT.

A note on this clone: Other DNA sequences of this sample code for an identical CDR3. The DNA for the CDR3 is TGTGCCAGCAGCTCCGCCGGGGGTGGCACAGATACGCAGTATTTT. Translation: CASSSAGGGTDTQYF. This chain connects TRBV7-2 to TRBJ2-3, with D maybe TRBD2 (6 bases). V was clipped by 4 bases and J by 1 base, with 12 bases between them. Germline lookup yields CDR1 SGHTA and CDR2 FQGNSA. CDR3 length equals 15 residues.

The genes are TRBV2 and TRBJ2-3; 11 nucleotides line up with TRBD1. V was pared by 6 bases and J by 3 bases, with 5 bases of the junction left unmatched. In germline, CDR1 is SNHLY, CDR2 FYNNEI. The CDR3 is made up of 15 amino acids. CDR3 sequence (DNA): TGTGCCAGCAGGCCCCGGGACAGGGGGACAGATACGCAGTATTTT. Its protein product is CASRPRDRGTDTQYF.

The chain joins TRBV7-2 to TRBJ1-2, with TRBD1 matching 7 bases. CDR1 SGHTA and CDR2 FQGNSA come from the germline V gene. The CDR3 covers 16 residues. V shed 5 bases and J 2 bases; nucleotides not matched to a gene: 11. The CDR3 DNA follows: TGTGCCAGCAGCCTAAACCCGGGACAGTCAAACTATGGCTACACCTTC. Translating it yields CASSLNPGQSNYGYTF.